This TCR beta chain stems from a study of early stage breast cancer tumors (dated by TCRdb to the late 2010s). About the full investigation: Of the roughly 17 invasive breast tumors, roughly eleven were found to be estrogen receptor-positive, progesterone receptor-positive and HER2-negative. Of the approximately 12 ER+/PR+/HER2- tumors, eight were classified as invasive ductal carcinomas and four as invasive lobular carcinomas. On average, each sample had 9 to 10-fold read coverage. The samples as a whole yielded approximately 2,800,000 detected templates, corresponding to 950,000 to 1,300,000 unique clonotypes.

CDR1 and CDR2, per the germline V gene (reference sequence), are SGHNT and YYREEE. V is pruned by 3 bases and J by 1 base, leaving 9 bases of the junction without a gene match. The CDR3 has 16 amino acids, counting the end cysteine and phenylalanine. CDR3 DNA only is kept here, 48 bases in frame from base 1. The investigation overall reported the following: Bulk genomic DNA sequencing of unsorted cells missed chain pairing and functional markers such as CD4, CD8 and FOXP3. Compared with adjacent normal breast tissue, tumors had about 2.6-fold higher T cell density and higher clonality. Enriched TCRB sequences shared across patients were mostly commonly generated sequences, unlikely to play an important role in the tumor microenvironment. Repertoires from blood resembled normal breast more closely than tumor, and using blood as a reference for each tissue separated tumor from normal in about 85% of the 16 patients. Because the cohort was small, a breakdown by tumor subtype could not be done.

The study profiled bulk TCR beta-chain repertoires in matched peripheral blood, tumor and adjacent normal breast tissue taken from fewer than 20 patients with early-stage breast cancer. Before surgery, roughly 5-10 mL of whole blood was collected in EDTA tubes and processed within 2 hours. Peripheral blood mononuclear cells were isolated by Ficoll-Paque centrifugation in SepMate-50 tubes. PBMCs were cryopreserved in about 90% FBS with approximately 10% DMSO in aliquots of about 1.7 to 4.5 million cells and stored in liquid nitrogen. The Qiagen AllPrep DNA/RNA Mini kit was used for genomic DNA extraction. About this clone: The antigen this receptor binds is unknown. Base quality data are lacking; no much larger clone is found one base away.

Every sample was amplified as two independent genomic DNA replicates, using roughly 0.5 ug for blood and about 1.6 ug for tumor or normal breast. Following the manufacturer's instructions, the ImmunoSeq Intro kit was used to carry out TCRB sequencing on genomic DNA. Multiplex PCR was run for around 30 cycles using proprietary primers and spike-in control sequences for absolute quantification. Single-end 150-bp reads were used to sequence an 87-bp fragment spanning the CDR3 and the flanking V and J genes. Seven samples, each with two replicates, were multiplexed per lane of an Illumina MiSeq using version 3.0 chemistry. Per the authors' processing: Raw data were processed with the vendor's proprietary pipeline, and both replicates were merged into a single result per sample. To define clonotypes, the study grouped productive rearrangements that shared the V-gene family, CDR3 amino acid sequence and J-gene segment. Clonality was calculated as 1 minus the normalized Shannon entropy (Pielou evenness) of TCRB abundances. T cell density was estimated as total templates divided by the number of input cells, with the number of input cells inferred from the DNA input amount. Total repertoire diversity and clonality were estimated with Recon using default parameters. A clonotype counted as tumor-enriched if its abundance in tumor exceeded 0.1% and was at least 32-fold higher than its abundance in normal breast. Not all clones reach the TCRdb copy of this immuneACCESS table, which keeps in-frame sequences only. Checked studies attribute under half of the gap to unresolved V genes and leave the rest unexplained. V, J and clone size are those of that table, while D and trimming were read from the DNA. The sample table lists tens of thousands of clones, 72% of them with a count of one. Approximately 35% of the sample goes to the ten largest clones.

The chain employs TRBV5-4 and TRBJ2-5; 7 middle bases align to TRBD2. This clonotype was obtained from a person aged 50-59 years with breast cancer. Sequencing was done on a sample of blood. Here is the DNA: TGTGCCAGCAGCTGGGACCTCGGGGGGACCCAAGAGACCCAGTACTTC. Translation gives CASSWDLGGTQETQYF.